This T cell receptor (beta chain) derives from a study of cytomegalovirus exposure and HLA in healthy donors. Trimming stripped 5 bases from V and 2 bases from J, with 9 bases between. CDR1 and CDR2 from the germline V gene are SSHAT and FNYEAQ (reference sequence). The CDR3 contains 13 residues. The PCR made use of 60 Vbeta and 13 Jbeta primers. Profiled with immunoSEQ multiplex PCR; TCRdb holds only in-frame clones, not every one. The top ten clones hold roughly a sixth of a sample with approximately 220,000 clones, over 60% of them seen once. This clone came up a few times. The J gene is TRBJ1-1, the V gene TRBV7-7; D unclear. Material for sequencing was PBMCs. This clonotype was sampled from a man in his forties or fifties in good health and CMV-seronegative. The CDR3 here is CASSPVDNTEAFF. The CDR3 DNA reads TGTGCCAGCAGCCCAGTCGATAACACTGAAGCTTTCTTT.